Listed here are 23 T cell receptor beta chains from one sample, sequenced in a study of blood T cell repertoires in COVID-19. Measured with immunoSEQ multiplex PCR; TCRdb has only the in-frame clones, and not every one. Seen here are hundreds of thousands of clones, around 82% observed once, and the top ten hold 4% to 6%. The sequenced material came from peripheral blood. The receptors shown here come from a woman older than 75 with active or convalescent COVID-19.

The rearrangement links TRBV18 to TRBJ2-2; the D is unclear. The CDR3 runs to 16 residues. The V end was cut by 0 bases, the J end by 2 bases, with 10 bases between. Germline V lookup: CDR1 KGHSH, CDR2 LQKENI. This CDR3 is CASSPPERVNTGELFF. CDR3 nucleotide sequence: TGTGCCAGCTCACCACCAGAACGAGTAAACACCGGGGAGCTGTTTTTT.

This chain joins TRBV15 and TRBJ1-3; D remains unclear. The CDR3 has 16 residues. Germline CDR1 and CDR2: LNHNV and YYDKDF (reference sequence). Deletions cut 0 bases from V and 4 bases from J, with 13 bases between. CDR3 DNA sequence: TGTGCCACCAGCAGAGATCTCGGCGGCTACGGAAACACCATATATTTT. Amino acid sequence: CATSRDLGGYGNTIYF.

The V call is TRBV4-1, the J call TRBJ2-3, with D possibly TRBD2 on 5 matching bases. Trimming took 6 bases from V and 6 from J, leaving 7 bases between them. The germline V gene encodes CDR1 MGHRA and CDR2 YSYEKL. The CDR3 covers 11 residues. CDR3 nucleotide sequence: TGCGCCAGCAGTGGCGGGGATACGCAGTATTTT. Encoded protein: CASSGGDTQYF.

The chain employs TRBV9 and TRBJ2-1; 7 bases are a match to TRBD1. Germline V CDR1 and CDR2: SGDLS, YYNGEE. The J segment lost 2 bases and the V segment lost 0 bases, leaving 5 bases of the junction unmatched. The CDR3 has 16 residues. The CDR3 DNA follows: TGTGCCAGCAGCGTAGGACAGGGATTAACCTACAATGAGCAGTTCTTC. Protein sequence: CASSVGQGLTYNEQFF.

The chain carries TRBV28 and TRBJ1-5, with D possibly matching TRBD1 (6 bases). Germline V lookup: CDR1 MDHEN, CDR2 SYDVKM. This CDR3 region has 13 residues. Trimming took 6 bases from V and 3 from J, leaving 9 bases between them. The CDR3 DNA reads as TGTGCCAGCAGCCGGGACACCAATCAGCCCCAGCATTTT. Amino acid sequence: CASSRDTNQPQHF.

CDR3 DNA sequence: TGTGCCAGCAGCTCTAATTCAGGGTCGGGTGAGCAGTTCTTC. This encodes CASSSNSGSGEQFF. This rearrangement joins TRBV11-2 to TRBJ2-1, with a possible D match to TRBD1 (5 bases). The germline V gene has CDR1 SGHAT and CDR2 FQNNGV. The V gene lost 4 bases and the J gene lost 9 bases, with 16 bases spanning the gap. The CDR3 loop spans 14 amino acids.

The J gene is TRBJ2-6, the V gene TRBV6-1; the D is unclear. The CDR3 covers 17 residues. CDR1 MNHNS and CDR2 SASEGT come from the germline V gene. The V gene lost 1 base and the J gene lost 0 bases, with 10 bases spanning the gap. The CDR3 loop reads CASSEVRYSSGANVLTF. In nucleotides, the CDR3 is TGTGCCAGCAGTGAAGTCAGGTACTCCTCTGGGGCCAACGTCCTGACTTTC.

The chain combines TRBV18 with TRBJ1-2; D possibly corresponds to TRBD1 (5 bases). The CDR3 sequence is 16 residues long. V dropped 2 bases and J dropped 8 bases, with 21 bases sitting between them. Germline CDR1 reads KGHSH; CDR2 reads LQKENI. As DNA, the CDR3 is TGTGCCAGCTCACCATCCCTTACTCAGGGATCGGTAGGCTACACCTTC. It specifies CASSPSLTQGSVGYTF.

J is TRBJ1-4 and V is TRBV7-2; D possibly corresponds to TRBD1 (5 bases). The CDR3 consists of 15 residues. Germline CDR1 SGHTA, CDR2 FQGNSA. V lost 5 bases and J 4 bases, leaving 14 bases between the germline ends. The CDR3 loop is CASSLQKGDNEKLFF. CDR3 nucleotides: TGTGCCAGCAGCCTCCAAAAAGGGGATAATGAAAAACTGTTTTTT. The entire variable domain, with the rest obtained from reference TRBV7-2 and TRBJ1-4, is as follows: GAGVSQSPSNKVTEKGKDVELRCDPISGHTALYWYRQSLGQGLEFLIYFQGNSAPDKSGLPSDRFSAERTGGSVSTLTIQRTQQEDSAVYLCASSLQKGDNEKLFFGSGTQLSVL.

This clone was seen once. This chain uses TRBV7-9 with TRBJ2-2; D ambiguous. Trimming left V 2 bases short and J 6 bases short, with 10 bases between. The CDR3 runs to 14 residues. Germline lookup yields CDR1 SEHNR and CDR2 FQNEAQ (reference sequence). The CDR3 DNA is TGTGCCAGCAGCTTACTACGGTTCTCCGGGGAGCTGTTTTTT. Translation gives CASSLLRFSGELFF.

The chain joins TRBV6-1 to TRBJ2-2; TRBD2 is a possible D gene (6 bases). The V and J ends lost 3 bases and 5 bases respectively, with 13 bases between them. The CDR3 extends over 15 amino acids. Per the germline V gene, CDR1 is MNHNS and CDR2 is SASEGT. The CDR3, as DNA: TGTGCCAGCAGTGATTTCCGGGGGTTGACCGGGGAGCTGTTTTTT. This encodes CASSDFRGLTGELFF.

This clone was seen only once. Other DNA variants within this sample encode the same CDR3. CDR3 protein: CSVNRDRNTGELFF. The CDR3, as DNA: TGCAGCGTGAACCGGGACAGAAACACCGGGGAGCTGTTTTTT. The genes are TRBV29-1 and TRBJ2-2; 7 nucleotides line up with TRBD1. The V segment lost 6 bases and the J segment 2 bases; nucleotides outside the gene matches: 6. Germline lookup yields CDR1 SQVTM and CDR2 ANQGSEA. This CDR3 is built from 14 residues.

The table lists this clone with a few counts. V gene TRBV7-9 combines with J gene TRBJ1-4; 8 positions match TRBD1. The J segment lost 8 bases and the V segment lost 5 bases, leaving 10 bases of the junction unmatched. This CDR3 is built from 15 residues. Germline V lookup: CDR1 SEHNR, CDR2 FQNEAQ (reference sequence). For the CDR3, the DNA is TGTGCCAGCAGCCCTCAGGGGGCGTTCGGAGAAAAACTGTTTTTT. It encodes CASSPQGAFGEKLFF. The full variable domain, its missing parts supplied by reference TRBV7-9 and TRBJ1-4, is DTGVSQNPRHKITKRGQNVTFRCDPISEHNRLYWYRQTLGQGPEFLTYFQNEAQLEKSRLLSDRFSAERPKGSFSTLEIQRTEQGDSAMYLCASSPQGAFGEKLFFGSGTQLSVL.

The rearrangement links TRBV5-4 to TRBJ2-7, with D perhaps matching TRBD1 (6 bases). Deletions cut 5 bases from V and 3 bases from J, with 12 bases between. CDR3 size: 13 residues. Germline assignment: CDR1 SGHNT and CDR2 YYREEE (reference sequence). The DNA of the CDR3 is TGTGCCAGCAGGGGCGGACAGTTCTACGAGCAGTACTTC. It is translated as CASRGGQFYEQYF.

In DNA, the CDR3 is TGTGCCAGCAGCTTGACAGGGGACTATGGCTACACCTTC. Translated, it gives CASSLTGDYGYTF. V is TRBV5-4 and J is TRBJ1-2, with 7 bases identical to TRBD1. The CDR3 has 13 residues. CDR1 and CDR2 (germline): SGHNT, YYREEE (reference sequence). The V gene end was trimmed by 1 base and the J gene end by 3 bases; junction bases not matched to a gene: 0.

This rearrangement joins TRBV15 to TRBJ2-7; 9 positions match TRBD2. Per the germline V gene, CDR1 is LNHNV and CDR2 is YYDKDF (reference sequence). CDR3 size: 13 residues. J gave up 4 bases and V 8 bases, and 6 bases lay outside the gene matches. In DNA form, the CDR3 reads TGTGCCACCTCTAGCGGGGTATTGTACGAGCAGTACTTC. Translated, it gives CATSSGVLYEQYF.

This chain joins TRBV2 and TRBJ2-1; 7 bases line up with TRBD2. Germline CDR1 reads SNHLY; CDR2 reads FYNNEI. The CDR3 contains 15 residues. V gave up 0 bases and J gave up 4 bases; unmatched junction bases: 3. The chain's CDR3 is CASSEAGTTYNEQFF. In DNA, the CDR3 is TGTGCCAGCAGTGAAGCCGGGACTACGTACAATGAGCAGTTCTTC.

The CDR3 reads CASSSIIRGASGNTIYF. The CDR3 nucleotides are TGTGCCAGCAGCTCGATCATCAGGGGGGCCTCTGGAAACACCATATATTTT. The chain couples TRBV5-4 to TRBJ1-3; TRBD1 matches 7 bases. Germline-derived CDR1 and CDR2 are SGHNT and YYREEE (reference sequence). The trim removed 3 bases at V and 0 bases at J, leaving 9 bases unmatched. This CDR3 comprises 17 residues.

This chain uses TRBV19 with TRBJ2-7; 11 bases are a match to TRBD2. The CDR3 has 15 amino acids. Trimming cost V 5 bases and J 3 bases; bases outside gene matches: 6. Looked up from germline, CDR1 is LNHDA and CDR2 is SQIVND (reference sequence). The CDR3 nucleotides read TGTGCCAGTAGTGGGGGGACTAGCGGATACTACGAGCAGTACTTC. Encoded protein: CASSGGTSGYYEQYF.

J is TRBJ1-2 and V is TRBV3-1 (or the pseudogene TRBV3-2); tentatively, D is TRBD1 (6 bases). The length of the CDR3 is 16 residues. The V end lost 1 base, the J end lost 0 bases, and 12 bases lay between the germline ends. Germline CDR1 reads LGHDT; CDR2 reads YNNKEL (reference sequence). CDR3 amino acids: CASSQVSGAANYGYTF. In nucleotides, the CDR3 is TGTGCCAGCAGCCAAGTCTCAGGGGCCGCTAACTATGGCTACACCTTC.

This clone was picked up a small number of times. The chain couples TRBV30 to TRBJ2-3; D possibly corresponds to TRBD1 (5 bases). There are 13 residues in the CDR3. Germline V gene sequence: CDR1 GTSNPN, CDR2 SVGIG (reference sequence). The V end lost 5 bases, the J end lost 0 bases, and 9 bases lay between the germline ends. CDR3 region: CAWRRGSTDTQYF. In DNA form, the CDR3 reads TGTGCCTGGCGTAGGGGAAGCACAGATACGCAGTATTTT.

The genes are TRBV29-1 and TRBJ1-2; D may be TRBD1 (6 bases). Germline-derived CDR1 and CDR2 are SQVTM and ANQGSEA. V was clipped by 7 bases and J by 6 bases, with 18 bases between them. The CDR3 length is 13 residues. CDR3 sequence (DNA): TGCAGCGCTCGAGACAGGATTAAGGATGGCTACACCTTC. Encoded protein: CSARDRIKDGYTF. Looking up the rest from reference TRBV29-1 and TRBJ1-2 gives the full variable domain: SAVISQKPSRDICQRGTSLTIQCQVDSQVTMMFWYRQQPGQSLTLIATANQGSEATYESGFVIDKFPISRPNLTFSTLTVSNMSPEDSSIYLCSARDRIKDGYTFGSGTRLTVV.

The chain employs TRBV7-2 and TRBJ1-2; 7 bases are a match to TRBD1. J lost 3 bases, V lost 5 bases, and 9 bases had no gene match. The CDR3 contains 15 residues. CDR1 is SGHTA, CDR2 FQGNSA, per germline. The CDR3 DNA reads TGTGCCAGCAGCGCCCCCGGGACAGCAGACTATGGCTACACCTTC. It encodes CASSAPGTADYGYTF.